This T cell receptor (beta chain) is drawn from a study of identical twins. General study findings and limits: There were fewer insertions in abundant cord blood beta clonotypes, but memory repertoires showed no such pattern.

This clonotype has at least ten counts. What it binds is not known. The V gene end was trimmed by 0 bases and the J gene end by 5 bases; junction bases not matched to a gene: 6. CDR1 and CDR2 from the germline V gene are DFQATT and SNEGSKA (reference sequence). This CDR3 has 14 amino acids. TCRdb reanalysed the 5' RACE reads using MiXCR and keeps one entry per CDR3 protein. Of around 240,000 distinct CDR3 sequences detected, 8% to 11% appear once; the ten largest clones hold over 8%. This TCR was sampled from a middle-aged man in good health. Sequencing used memory T cells sorted from blood. The chain carries TRBV20-1 and TRBJ2-7, with 8 positions matching TRBD1. The CDR3 coding sequence is TGCAGTGCTAGAGAAACAGGGGGACGGAACGAGCAGTACTTC. Translation: CSARETGGRNEQYF.